These 12 T cell receptor beta chains were sequenced from one sample in a study of beta chain features in type 1 diabetes (dated by TCRdb to 2017 to 2018). Broader findings and caveats from the paper: Type 1 diabetes patients showed a moderate but significant shortening of TCRB CDR3 length in all four CD4+ subsets.

Receptor libraries were prepared by the immunoSEQ multiplex PCR assay. All of the isolated RNA was reverse transcribed with the High Capacity cDNA Reverse Transcription Kit, so expressed TCRB transcripts were sequenced. TCRdb stores this immuneACCESS table with in-frame sequences only. Part of the clones is absent; in the studies checked, under half of the shortfall reflects unresolved V genes, and no reason is known for the rest. The sample yields hundreds of thousands of clones; around 15% were counted once. Together, the top ten hold less than 0.025% of the sample. These receptors have no identified antigens. The material sequenced was naive CD4+ T cells from blood. The cell subset or site label for this specimen denotes: true naive CD4+ T cells. The receptor source for this set is a man aged 18 to 35 with type 1 diabetes.

The chain couples TRBV19 to TRBJ2-1; D uncertain. The CDR3 loop spans 12 amino acids. Between the trimmed V and J ends, which lost 3 bases and 7 bases, there was a span of 7 bases. Germline CDR1 and CDR2: LNHDA and SQIVND (reference sequence). For the CDR3, the DNA is TGTGCCAGTAGTATTCCCCTAAATGAGCAGTTCTTC. This gives the protein CASSIPLNEQFF.

This clone was found a few times. The rearrangement uses TRBV30 and TRBJ1-2; D is unclear. The CDR3 loop spans 13 amino acids. Trimming left V 1 base short and J 8 bases short, with 14 bases between. Germline CDR1 GTSNPN, CDR2 SVGIG (reference sequence). CDR3 sequence reads: CAWSATRSGGYTF. DNA of the CDR3: TGTGCCTGGAGTGCTACCCGTTCTGGCGGCTACACCTTC.

The chain carries TRBV5-4 and TRBJ2-4; D possibly corresponds to TRBD2 (5 bases). Trimming took off 0 bases at V and 5 bases at J, with 12 bases between the two ends. CDR3 size: 15 residues. The germline V gene has CDR1 SGHNT and CDR2 YYREEE (reference sequence). The CDR3 is CASSLEVSAENIQYF. The CDR3 region has the DNA TGTGCCAGCAGCTTGGAGGTTAGCGCAGAAAACATTCAGTACTTC.

This clone was seen a few times. The chain recombines TRBV7-8 with TRBJ2-1; D assignment may be TRBD1 or TRBD2 (6 bases each). V was trimmed by 4 bases and J by 4 bases, leaving 23 bases between them. The CDR3 consists of 18 residues. Germline assignment: CDR1 SGHVS and CDR2 FQNEAQ. This chain's CDR3 is CASSYPRGGDRIYNEQFF. In nucleotides, the CDR3 is TGTGCCAGCAGCTACCCTAGGGGAGGTGACAGGATTTACAATGAGCAGTTCTTC.

The CDR3 protein is CASSFTGDRDIQYF. The DNA for the CDR3 is TGTGCCAGCAGTTTCACAGGGGATAGGGACATTCAGTACTTC. The chain links TRBV7-8 to TRBJ2-4; TRBD1 matches at 7 bases. The CDR3 runs to 14 residues. The V gene's germline CDR1 is SGHVS and CDR2 FQNEAQ. The J segment lost 8 bases and the V segment lost 6 bases, leaving 10 bases of the junction unmatched. Looking up the rest from reference TRBV7-8 and TRBJ2-4 gives the full variable domain: GAGVSQSPRYKVAKRGQDVALRCDPISGHVSLFWYQQALGQGPEFLTYFQNEAQLDKSGLPSDRFFAERPEGSVSTLKIQRTQQEDSAVYLCASSFTGDRDIQYFGAGTRLSVL.

A few counts support this clone. The chain has TRBV6-6 and TRBJ2-3; TRBD1 agrees at 9 bases. Germline CDR1 MNHNY, CDR2 SVGAGI (reference sequence). The CDR3 is made up of 16 amino acids. V was clipped by 4 bases and J by 1 base; unmatched bases: 6. The CDR3 loop is CASSFTGGAGTDTQYF. The CDR3 DNA reads as TGTGCCAGCAGTTTCACAGGGGGCGCCGGCACAGATACGCAGTATTTT.

The rearrangement links TRBV28 to TRBJ2-4, with 8 bases aligning to TRBD2. V trimming: 3 bases; J trimming: 8 bases; junction bases outside the gene matches: 12. CDR1 and CDR2 (germline): MDHEN, SYDVKM. CDR3 size: 16 residues. CDR3 sequence: CASSFLRGAGTDIQYF. For the CDR3, the DNA is TGTGCCAGCAGTTTCCTGCGGGGGGCGGGTACGGACATTCAGTACTTC.

The chain combines TRBV9 with TRBJ2-5, with D perhaps given as TRBD1 or TRBD2 (6 bases each). This CDR3 comprises 14 residues. Trimming pared 1 base from V and 5 bases from J, leaving 12 bases between. Germline values: CDR1 SGDLS, CDR2 YYNGEE. CDR3 sequence (DNA): TGTGCCAGCAGCGTACTATCGGGGGCGGAGACCCAGTACTTC. It yields the protein CASSVLSGAETQYF.

This chain uses TRBV7-9 with TRBJ2-5; 7 bases align to TRBD1. Per germline, CDR1 SEHNR and CDR2 FQNEAQ (reference sequence). The CDR3 length is 14 residues. J lost 1 base, V lost 6 bases, and 5 bases had no gene match. The CDR3 region is CASRATGSQETQYF. Written as DNA, the CDR3 is TGTGCCAGCAGGGCGACAGGGTCCCAAGAGACCCAGTACTTC.

Only one count was recorded for this clone. The rearrangement uses TRBV30 and TRBJ1-5, with D possibly matching TRBD1 (6 bases). This CDR3 is built from 13 residues. V shed 3 bases and J shed 4 bases, with 10 bases lying between them. From germline, CDR1 is GTSNPN and CDR2 SVGIG (reference sequence). Written as DNA, the CDR3 is TGTGCCTGGAGACCGGACAGAAATCAGCCCCAGCATTTT. Amino acids: CAWRPDRNQPQHF.

This clone has only a few counts. The chain is built from TRBV28 and TRBJ2-5; D might be TRBD2 (6 bases). This CDR3 is built from 14 residues. The V end was cut by 10 bases, the J end by 9 bases, with 24 bases between. Germline CDR1 MDHEN, CDR2 SYDVKM. Here the CDR3 DNA reads TGTGCCACCGGGCCCCTGACCCCGCGGGAAGCCCAGTACTTC. Amino acid sequence: CATGPLTPREAQYF.

This chain links TRBV27 with TRBJ1-5; possible D gene TRBD1, 5 bases. The CDR3 is made up of 15 amino acids. Germline V gene data show CDR1 as MNHEY and CDR2 as SMNVEV (reference sequence). Trimming took 5 bases from V and 5 from J, leaving 16 bases between them. Here the CDR3 reads CASSPEGQPYQPQHF. The CDR3 DNA follows: TGTGCCAGCAGTCCCGAGGGGCAACCCTATCAGCCCCAGCATTTT.